This note documents a single T cell receptor beta chain sequence. Its matching antigen is unknown. Thymic tissue was derived from resections collected during corrective heart surgery. Assay used: immunoSEQ multiplex PCR; TCRdb lists only in-frame clones, some missing. The table includes 100,000 to 150,000 clones, around 94% detected once. These data originate in a study of human thymus T cells. Study results and caveats: Related studies found that unrelated individuals share highly overlapping thymic repertoires.

This receptor was obtained from a boy less than two years old with a congenital heart defect but otherwise immunologically healthy. Sequences were obtained from thymus tissue.

In DNA form, the CDR3 reads TGCGCCAGCAGCTTCCGCGGGCCCTCCCAAGAGACCCAGTACTTC. Amino acids: CASSFRGPSQETQYF. The gene calls are TRBV5-1 and TRBJ2-5; D is possibly TRBD2 (5 bases). This CDR3 has 15 residues. Trimming stripped 2 bases from V and 1 base from J, with 12 bases between. The germline V gene encodes CDR1 SGHRS and CDR2 YFSETQ.